This TCR beta chain was documented in a study of cytomegalovirus exposure and HLA in healthy donors. V lost 7 bases and J 1 base, leaving 7 bases between the germline ends. The germline V gene encodes CDR1 LNHDA and CDR2 SQIVND (reference sequence). The CDR3 contains 13 residues. Overall study findings and caveats: In a later analysis, TCR beta V- and J-gene trimming showed a link to a missense DCLRE1C variant. Immune exposure data for these donors was limited to CMV serostatus. Earlier findings revealed that most TCR beta V segments proved productive either about 87% or about 30% of the time.

Of note for this clone: As yet, its antigen is unknown.

PCR employed 60 Vbeta and 13 Jbeta primers. The data were produced by immunoSEQ multiplex PCR, yet TCRdb's version contains in-frame clones alone and is incomplete. The repertoire holds 130,000 or so clones, with around four fifths as singletons. The clonotype comes from a woman aged 50 to 60 in good health and CMV-seropositive. Specimen: PBMCs. The chain is built from TRBV19 and TRBJ2-2; D is perhaps TRBD2 (5 bases). CDR3 DNA: TGTGCCAGTAAAGCGGAGAACACCGGGGAGCTGTTTTTT. Protein product: CASKAENTGELFF.